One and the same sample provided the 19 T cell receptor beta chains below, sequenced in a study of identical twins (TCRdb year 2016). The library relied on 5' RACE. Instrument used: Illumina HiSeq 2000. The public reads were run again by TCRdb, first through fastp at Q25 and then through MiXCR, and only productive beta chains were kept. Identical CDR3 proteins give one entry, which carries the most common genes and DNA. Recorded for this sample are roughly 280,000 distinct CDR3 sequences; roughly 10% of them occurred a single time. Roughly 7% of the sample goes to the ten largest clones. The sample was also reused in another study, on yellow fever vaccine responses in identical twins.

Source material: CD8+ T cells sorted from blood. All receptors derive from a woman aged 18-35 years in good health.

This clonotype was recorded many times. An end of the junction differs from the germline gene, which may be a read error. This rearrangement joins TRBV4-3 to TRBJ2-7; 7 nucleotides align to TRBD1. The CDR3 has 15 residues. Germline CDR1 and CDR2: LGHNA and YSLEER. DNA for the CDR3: TGTGCCAGCAGCCAAGATTCGGGGACAGCCTACGAGCAGTACTTC. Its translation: CASSQDSGTAYEQYF.

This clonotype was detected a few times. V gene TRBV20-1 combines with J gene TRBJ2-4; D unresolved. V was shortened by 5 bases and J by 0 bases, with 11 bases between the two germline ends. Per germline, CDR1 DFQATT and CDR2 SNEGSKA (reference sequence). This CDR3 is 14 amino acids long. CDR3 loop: CSADGRLAKNIQYF. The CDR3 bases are TGCAGTGCTGACGGACGGTTAGCCAAAAACATTCAGTACTTC.

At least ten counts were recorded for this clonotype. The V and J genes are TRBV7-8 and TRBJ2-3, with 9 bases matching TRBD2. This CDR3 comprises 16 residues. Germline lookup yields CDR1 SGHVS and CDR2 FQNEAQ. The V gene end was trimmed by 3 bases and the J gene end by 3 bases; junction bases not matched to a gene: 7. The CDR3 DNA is TGTGCCAGCAGCTTTTTACAGCGGGAGGATACAGATACGCAGTATTTT. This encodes CASSFLQREDTDTQYF. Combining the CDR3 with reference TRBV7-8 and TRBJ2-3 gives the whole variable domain GAGVSQSPRYKVAKRGQDVALRCDPISGHVSLFWYQQALGQGPEFLTYFQNEAQLDKSGLPSDRFFAERPEGSVSTLKIQRTQQEDSAVYLCASSFLQREDTDTQYFGPGTRLTVL.

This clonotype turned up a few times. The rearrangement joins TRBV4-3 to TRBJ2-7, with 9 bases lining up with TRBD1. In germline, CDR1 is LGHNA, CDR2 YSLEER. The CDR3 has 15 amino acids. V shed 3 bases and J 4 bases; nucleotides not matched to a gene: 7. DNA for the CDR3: TGCGCCAGCAGCCAGGATAGACAGGGGGGATACGAGCAGTACTTC. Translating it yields CASSQDRQGGYEQYF.

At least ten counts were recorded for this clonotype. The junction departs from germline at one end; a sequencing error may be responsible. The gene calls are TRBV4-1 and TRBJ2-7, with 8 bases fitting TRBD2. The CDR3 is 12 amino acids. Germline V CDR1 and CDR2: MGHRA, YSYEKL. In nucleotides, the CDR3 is TGCGCCAGCAGCCAAGAGGGCAGCGGGAGTCACTTC. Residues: CASSQEGSGSHF.

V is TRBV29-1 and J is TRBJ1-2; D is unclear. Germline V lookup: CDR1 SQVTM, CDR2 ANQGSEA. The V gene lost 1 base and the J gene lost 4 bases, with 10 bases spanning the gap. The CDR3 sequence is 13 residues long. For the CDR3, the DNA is TGCAGCGTTGAAGGCGGCGGGAGCTATGGCTACACCTTC. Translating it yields CSVEGGGSYGYTF.

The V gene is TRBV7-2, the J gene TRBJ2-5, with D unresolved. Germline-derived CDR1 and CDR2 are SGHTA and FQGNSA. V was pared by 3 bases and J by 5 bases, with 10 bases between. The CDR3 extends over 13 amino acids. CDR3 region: CASSFSGHETQYF. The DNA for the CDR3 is TGTGCCAGCAGCTTCTCCGGGCACGAGACCCAGTACTTC.

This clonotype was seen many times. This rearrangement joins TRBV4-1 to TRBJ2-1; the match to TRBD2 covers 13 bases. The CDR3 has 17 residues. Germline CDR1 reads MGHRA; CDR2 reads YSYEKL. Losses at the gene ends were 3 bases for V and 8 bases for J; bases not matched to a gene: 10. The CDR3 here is CASSQLKGLAGKDEQFF. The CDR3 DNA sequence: TGCGCCAGCAGCCAGCTAAAGGGACTAGCGGGAAAGGATGAGCAGTTCTTC.

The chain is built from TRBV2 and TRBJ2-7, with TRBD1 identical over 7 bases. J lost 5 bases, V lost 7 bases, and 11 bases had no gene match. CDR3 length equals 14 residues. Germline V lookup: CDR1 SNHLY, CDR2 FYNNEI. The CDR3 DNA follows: TGTGCCAGCAACCGACAGGGTAGTTTTGACGAGCAGTACTTC. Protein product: CASNRQGSFDEQYF.

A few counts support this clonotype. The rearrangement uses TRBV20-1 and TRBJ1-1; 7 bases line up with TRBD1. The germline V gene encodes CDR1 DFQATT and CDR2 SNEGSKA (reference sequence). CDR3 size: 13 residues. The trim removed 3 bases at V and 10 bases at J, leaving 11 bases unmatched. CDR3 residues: CSASTLSRQGAFF. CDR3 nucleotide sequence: TGCAGTGCTAGCACGCTGTCACGACAGGGAGCTTTCTTT.

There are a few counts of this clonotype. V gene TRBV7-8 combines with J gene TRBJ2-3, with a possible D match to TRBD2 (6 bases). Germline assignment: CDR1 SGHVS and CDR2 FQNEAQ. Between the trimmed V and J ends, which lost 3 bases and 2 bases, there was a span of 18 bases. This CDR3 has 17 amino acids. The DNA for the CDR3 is TGTGCCAGCAGCTTCCCCCGGGACTCGCTCCTCACAGATACGCAGTATTTT. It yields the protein CASSFPRDSLLTDTQYF.

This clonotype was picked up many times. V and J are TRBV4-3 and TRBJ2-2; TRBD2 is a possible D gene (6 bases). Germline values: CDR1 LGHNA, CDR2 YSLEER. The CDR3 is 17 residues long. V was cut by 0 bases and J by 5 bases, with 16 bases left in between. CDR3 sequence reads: CASSQEVILATTGELFF. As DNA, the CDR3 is TGCGCCAGCAGCCAAGAGGTTATTCTAGCGACTACCGGGGAGCTGTTTTTT.

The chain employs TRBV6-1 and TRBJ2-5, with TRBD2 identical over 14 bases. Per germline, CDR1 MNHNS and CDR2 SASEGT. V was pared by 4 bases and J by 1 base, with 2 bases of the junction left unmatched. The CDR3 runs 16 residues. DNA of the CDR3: TGTGCCAGCAGTGGACTAGCGGGAGGGCCCCAAGAGACCCAGTACTTC. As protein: CASSGLAGGPQETQYF.

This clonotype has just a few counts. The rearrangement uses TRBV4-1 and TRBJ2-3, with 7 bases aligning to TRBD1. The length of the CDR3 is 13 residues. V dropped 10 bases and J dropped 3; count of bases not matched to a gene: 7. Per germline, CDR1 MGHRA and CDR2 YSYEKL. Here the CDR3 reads CATSTGITDTQYF. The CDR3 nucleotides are TGCGCCACTTCGACAGGGATTACAGATACGCAGTATTTT.

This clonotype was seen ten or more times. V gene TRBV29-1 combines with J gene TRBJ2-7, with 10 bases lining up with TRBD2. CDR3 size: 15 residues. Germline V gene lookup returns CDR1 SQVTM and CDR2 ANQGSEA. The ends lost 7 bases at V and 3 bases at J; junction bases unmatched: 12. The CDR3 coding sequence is TGCAGCGGAGTAGCGGGGGGAAGTCCACACTACGAGCAGTACTTC. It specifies CSGVAGGSPHYEQYF.

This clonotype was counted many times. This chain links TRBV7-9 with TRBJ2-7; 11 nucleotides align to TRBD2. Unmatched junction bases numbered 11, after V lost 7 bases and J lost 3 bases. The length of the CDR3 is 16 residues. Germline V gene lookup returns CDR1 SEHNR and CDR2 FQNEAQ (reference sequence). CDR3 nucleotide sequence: TGTGCCAGCAACCATATAGCGGGGGGGTCCGTCTACGAGCAGTACTTC. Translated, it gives CASNHIAGGSVYEQYF.

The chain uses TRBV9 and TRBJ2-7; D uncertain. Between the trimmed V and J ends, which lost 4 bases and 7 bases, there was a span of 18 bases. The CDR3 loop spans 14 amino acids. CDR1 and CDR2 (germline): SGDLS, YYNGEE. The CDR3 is CASSPPGTFWEQYF. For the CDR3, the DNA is TGTGCCAGCAGCCCACCCGGCACCTTTTGGGAGCAGTACTTC.

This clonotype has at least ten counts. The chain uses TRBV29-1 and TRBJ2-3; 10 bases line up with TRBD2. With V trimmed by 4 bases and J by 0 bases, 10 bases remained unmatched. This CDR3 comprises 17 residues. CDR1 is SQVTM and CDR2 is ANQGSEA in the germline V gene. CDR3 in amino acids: CSVASTSGETSTDTQYF. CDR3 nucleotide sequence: TGCAGCGTTGCGAGTACTAGCGGGGAAACTAGCACAGATACGCAGTATTTT.

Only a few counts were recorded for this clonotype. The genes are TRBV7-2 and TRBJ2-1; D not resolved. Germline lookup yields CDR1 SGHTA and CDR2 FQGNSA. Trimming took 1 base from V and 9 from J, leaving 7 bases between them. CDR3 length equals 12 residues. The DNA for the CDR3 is TGTGCCAGCAGCTTAGACTGGGGTGAGCAGTTCTTC. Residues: CASSLDWGEQFF.